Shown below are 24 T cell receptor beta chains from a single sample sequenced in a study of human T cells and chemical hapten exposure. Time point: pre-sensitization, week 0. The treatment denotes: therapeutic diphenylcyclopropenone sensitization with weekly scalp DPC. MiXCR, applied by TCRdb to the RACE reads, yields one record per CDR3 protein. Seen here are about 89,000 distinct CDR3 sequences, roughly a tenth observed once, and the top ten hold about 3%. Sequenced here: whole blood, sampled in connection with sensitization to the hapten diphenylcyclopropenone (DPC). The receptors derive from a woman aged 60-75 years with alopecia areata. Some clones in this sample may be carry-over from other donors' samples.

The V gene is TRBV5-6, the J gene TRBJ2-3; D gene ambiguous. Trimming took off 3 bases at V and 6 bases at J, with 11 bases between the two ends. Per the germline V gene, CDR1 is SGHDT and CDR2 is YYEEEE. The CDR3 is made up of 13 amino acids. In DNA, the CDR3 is TGTGCCAGCAGCTCTGACCGGCGTGATACGCAGTATTTT. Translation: CASSSDRRDTQYF.

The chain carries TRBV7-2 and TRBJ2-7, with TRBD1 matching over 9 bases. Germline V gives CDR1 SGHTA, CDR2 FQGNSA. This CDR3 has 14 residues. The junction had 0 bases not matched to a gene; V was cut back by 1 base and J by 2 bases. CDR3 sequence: CASSLGQGAYEQYF. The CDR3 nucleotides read TGTGCCAGCAGCTTAGGACAGGGGGCCTACGAGCAGTACTTC.

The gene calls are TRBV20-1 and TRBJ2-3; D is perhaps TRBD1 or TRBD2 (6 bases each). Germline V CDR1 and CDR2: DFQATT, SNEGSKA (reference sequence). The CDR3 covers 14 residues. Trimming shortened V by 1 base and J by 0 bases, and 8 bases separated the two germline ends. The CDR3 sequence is CSARVGGSTDTQYF. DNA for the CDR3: TGCAGTGCTAGAGTAGGGGGGAGCACAGATACGCAGTATTTT.

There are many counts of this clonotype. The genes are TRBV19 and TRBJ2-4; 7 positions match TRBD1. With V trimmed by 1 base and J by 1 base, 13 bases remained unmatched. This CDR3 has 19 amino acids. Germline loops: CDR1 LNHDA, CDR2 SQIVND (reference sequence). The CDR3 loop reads CASSIALLGTASAKNIQYF. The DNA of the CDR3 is TGTGCCAGTAGTATAGCCCTGCTTGGGACAGCAAGTGCCAAAAACATTCAGTACTTC.

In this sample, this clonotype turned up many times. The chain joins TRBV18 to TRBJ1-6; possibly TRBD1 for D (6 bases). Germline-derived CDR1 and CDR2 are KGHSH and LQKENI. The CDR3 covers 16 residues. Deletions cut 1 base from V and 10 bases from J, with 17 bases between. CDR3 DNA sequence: TGTGCCAGCTCACCACAACGGGCCCAAAGGGGGTCACCCCTCCACTTT. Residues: CASSPQRAQRGSPLHF.

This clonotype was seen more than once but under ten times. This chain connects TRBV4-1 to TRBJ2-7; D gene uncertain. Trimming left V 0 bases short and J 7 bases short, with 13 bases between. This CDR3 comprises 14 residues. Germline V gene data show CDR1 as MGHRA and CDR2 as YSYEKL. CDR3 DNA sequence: TGCGCCAGCAGCCAAGATTTTGGCAGTTGGGAGCAGTACTTC. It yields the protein CASSQDFGSWEQYF.

The CDR3 DNA is TGCAGTGCTACCCGAGTAGGGCATGGCTACACCTTC. Translation gives CSATRVGHGYTF. V is TRBV20-1 and J is TRBJ1-2, with no clear D. Trimming left V 4 bases short and J 6 bases short, with 12 bases between. The CDR3 has 12 amino acids. Germline CDR1 reads DFQATT; CDR2 reads SNEGSKA (reference sequence).

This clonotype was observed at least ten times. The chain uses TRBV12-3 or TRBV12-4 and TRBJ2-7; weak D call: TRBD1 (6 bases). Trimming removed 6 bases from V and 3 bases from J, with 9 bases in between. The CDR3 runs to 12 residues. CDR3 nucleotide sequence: TGTGCCAGCAGGGAACAGGGCTACGAGCAGTACTTC. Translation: CASREQGYEQYF.

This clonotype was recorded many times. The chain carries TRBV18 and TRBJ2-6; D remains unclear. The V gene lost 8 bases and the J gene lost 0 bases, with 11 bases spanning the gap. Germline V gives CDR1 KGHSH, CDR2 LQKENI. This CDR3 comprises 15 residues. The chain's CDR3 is CASPFDISGANVLTF. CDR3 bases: TGTGCCAGCCCCTTCGACATCTCTGGGGCCAACGTCCTGACTTTC. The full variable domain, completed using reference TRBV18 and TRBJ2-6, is NAGVMQNPRHLVRRRGQEARLRCSPMKGHSHVYWYRQLPEEGLKFMVYLQKENIIDESGMPKERFSAEFPKEGPSILRIQQVVRGDSAAYFCASPFDISGANVLTFGAGSRLTVL.

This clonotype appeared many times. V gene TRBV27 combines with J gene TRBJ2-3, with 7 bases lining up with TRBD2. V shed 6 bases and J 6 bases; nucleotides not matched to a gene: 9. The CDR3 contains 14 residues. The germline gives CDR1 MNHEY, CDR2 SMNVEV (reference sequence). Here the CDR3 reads CASSRGRVKDTQYF. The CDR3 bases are TGTGCCAGCAGCCGGGGGAGGGTTAAGGATACGCAGTATTTT.

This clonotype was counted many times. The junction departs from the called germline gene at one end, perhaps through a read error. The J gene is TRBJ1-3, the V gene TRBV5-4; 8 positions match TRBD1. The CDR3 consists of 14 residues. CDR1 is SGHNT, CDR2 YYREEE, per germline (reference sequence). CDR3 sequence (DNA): TGTGCCAGCAGTAAAGACAGGGGTGGAAGCACCATATATTTT. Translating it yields CASSKDRGGSTIYF. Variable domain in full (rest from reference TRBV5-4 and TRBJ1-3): ETGVTQSPTHLIKTRGQQVTLRCSSQSGHNTVSWYQQALGQGPQFIFQYYREEENGRGNFPPRFSGLQFPNYSSELNVNALELDDSALYLCASSKDRGGSTIYFGEGSWLTVV.

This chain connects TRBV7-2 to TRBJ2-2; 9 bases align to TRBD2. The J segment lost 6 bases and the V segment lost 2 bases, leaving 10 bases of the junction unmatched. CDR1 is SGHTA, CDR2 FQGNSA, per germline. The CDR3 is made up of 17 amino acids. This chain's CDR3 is CASSLMVFGTSPGELFF. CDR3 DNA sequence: TGTGCCAGCAGCTTAATGGTGTTTGGGACTAGCCCCGGGGAGCTGTTTTTT.

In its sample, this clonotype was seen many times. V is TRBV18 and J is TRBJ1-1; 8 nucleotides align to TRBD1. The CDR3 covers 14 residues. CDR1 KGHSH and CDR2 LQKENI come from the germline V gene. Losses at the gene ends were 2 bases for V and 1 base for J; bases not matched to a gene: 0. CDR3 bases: TGTGCCAGCTCACCAGGACAGGGGAACACTGAAGCTTTCTTT. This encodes CASSPGQGNTEAFF.

The CDR3 is CASSPWTSGGYNEQFF. In DNA form, the CDR3 reads TGTGCCAGTAGTCCCTGGACTAGCGGGGGTTACAATGAGCAGTTCTTC. This rearrangement joins TRBV19 to TRBJ2-1; 13 bases are shared with TRBD2. In germline, CDR1 is LNHDA, CDR2 SQIVND (reference sequence). J lost 4 bases, V lost 5 bases, and 5 bases had no gene match. This CDR3 is built from 16 residues. The full variable domain, with the rest looked up from reference TRBV19 and TRBJ2-1, is DGGITQSPKYLFRKEGQNVTLSCEQNLNHDAMYWYRQDPGQGLRLIYYSQIVNDFQKGDIAEGYSVSREKKESFPLTVTSAQKNPTAFYLCASSPWTSGGYNEQFFGPGTRLTVL.

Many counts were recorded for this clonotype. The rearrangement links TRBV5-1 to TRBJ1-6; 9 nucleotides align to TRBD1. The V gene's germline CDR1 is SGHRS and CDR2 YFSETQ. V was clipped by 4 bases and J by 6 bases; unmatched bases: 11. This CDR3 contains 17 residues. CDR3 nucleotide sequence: TGCGCCAGCAGCCGGAAACTGGGACAGGGCCTTAATTCACCCCTCCACTTT. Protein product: CASSRKLGQGLNSPLHF.

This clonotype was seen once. The CDR3 sequence: CASSSPGQGLSTDTQYF. The CDR3 coding sequence is TGCGCCAGCAGCTCTCCGGGACAGGGACTCTCCACAGATACGCAGTATTTT. The chain links TRBV5-1 to TRBJ2-3; TRBD1 aligns across 9 bases. Germline V gives CDR1 SGHRS, CDR2 YFSETQ. The CDR3 runs 17 residues. Trimming at V came to 3 bases and at J to 2 bases, leaving 10 bases not matched to a gene.

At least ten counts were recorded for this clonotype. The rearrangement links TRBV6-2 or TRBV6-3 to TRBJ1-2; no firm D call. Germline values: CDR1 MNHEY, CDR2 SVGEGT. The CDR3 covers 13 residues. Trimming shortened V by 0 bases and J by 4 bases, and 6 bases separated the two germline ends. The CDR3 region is CASSYSGSYGYTF. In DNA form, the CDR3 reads TGTGCCAGCAGTTACTCCGGCAGCTATGGCTACACCTTC.

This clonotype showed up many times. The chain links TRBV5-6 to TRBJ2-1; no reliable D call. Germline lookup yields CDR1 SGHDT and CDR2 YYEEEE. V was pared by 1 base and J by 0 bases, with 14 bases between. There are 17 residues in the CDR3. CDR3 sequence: CASSLSVHTYSYNEQFF. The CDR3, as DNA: TGTGCCAGCAGCTTGTCTGTCCACACATACTCCTACAATGAGCAGTTCTTC.

The CDR3 region has the DNA TGTGCCAGCAGTGTACTAGCGGTCAACTCCTACAATGAGCAGTTCTTC. Protein product: CASSVLAVNSYNEQFF. The chain joins TRBV2 to TRBJ2-1; 8 positions agree with TRBD2. The CDR3 has 16 amino acids. From germline, CDR1 is SNHLY and CDR2 FYNNEI. The trim removed 4 bases at V and 0 bases at J, leaving 5 bases unmatched.

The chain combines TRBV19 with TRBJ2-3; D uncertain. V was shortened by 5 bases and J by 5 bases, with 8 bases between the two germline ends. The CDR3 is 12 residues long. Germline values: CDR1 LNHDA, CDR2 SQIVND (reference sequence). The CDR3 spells CASSSRVDTQYF. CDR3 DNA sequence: TGTGCCAGTAGTTCCCGAGTAGATACGCAGTATTTT.

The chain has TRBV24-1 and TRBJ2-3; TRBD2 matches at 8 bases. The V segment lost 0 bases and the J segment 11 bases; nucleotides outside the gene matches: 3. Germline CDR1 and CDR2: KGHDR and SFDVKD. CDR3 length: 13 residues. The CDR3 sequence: CATSDLALAGQYF. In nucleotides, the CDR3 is TGTGCCACCAGTGATTTGGCTCTAGCGGGGCAGTATTTT.

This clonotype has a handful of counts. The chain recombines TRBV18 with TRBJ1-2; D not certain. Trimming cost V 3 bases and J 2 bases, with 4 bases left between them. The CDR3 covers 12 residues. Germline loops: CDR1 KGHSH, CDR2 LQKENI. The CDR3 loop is CASSPPNYGYTF. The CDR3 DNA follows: TGTGCCAGCTCACCGCCGAACTATGGCTACACCTTC.

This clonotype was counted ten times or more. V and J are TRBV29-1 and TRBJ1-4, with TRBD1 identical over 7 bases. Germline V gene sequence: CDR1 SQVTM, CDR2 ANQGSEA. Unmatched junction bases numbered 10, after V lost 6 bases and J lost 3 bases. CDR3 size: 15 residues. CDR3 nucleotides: TGCAGCGTATCCCTCGCGGGACAGCCTAATGAAAAACTGTTTTTT. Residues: CSVSLAGQPNEKLFF.

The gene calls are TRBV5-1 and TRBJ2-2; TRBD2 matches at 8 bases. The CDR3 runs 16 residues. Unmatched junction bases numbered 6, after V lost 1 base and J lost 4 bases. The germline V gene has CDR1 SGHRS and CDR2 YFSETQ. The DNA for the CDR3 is TGCGCCAGCAGCTTGTTAAGCGGGGGTCCCACCGGGGAGCTGTTTTTT. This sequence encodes CASSLLSGGPTGELFF.